Each of the 26 T cell receptor beta chains below was sequenced from the same sample in a study of T cell repertoires in ileal Crohn's disease. Sequencing was performed with immunoSEQ multiplex PCR; in TCRdb, only in-frame clones are kept and a portion is missing. The data show roughly 14,000 clones, with 65% to 85% seen just once and approximately 5.7% held by the top ten. The sample comprised ileal tissue. The receptors stem from an adult with Crohn's disease.

This chain uses TRBV7-2 with TRBJ1-2, with 7 nucleotides matching TRBD1. Trimming at V came to 5 bases and at J to 2 bases, leaving 17 bases not matched to a gene. CDR1 SGHTA and CDR2 FQGNSA come from the germline V gene. The CDR3 is 18 residues long. CDR3 coding DNA: TGTGCCAGCAGCGCCTACCTGCGGAGGGGGCGTACGAACTATGGCTACACCTTC. Amino acids: CASSAYLRRGRTNYGYTF.

This clone occurred once. This chain joins TRBV5-1 and TRBJ2-7; 11 bases line up with TRBD1. Trimming removed 5 bases from V and 0 bases from J; junction bases left unmatched: 4. The CDR3 sequence is 15 residues long. In germline, CDR1 is SGHRS, CDR2 YFSETQ. CDR3 region: CASRSDRGHSYEQYF. The CDR3 coding sequence is TGCGCCAGCAGGTCGGACAGGGGGCACTCCTACGAGCAGTACTTC.

The J gene is TRBJ2-7, the V gene TRBV27; weak D call: TRBD2 (5 bases). Germline CDR1 reads MNHEY; CDR2 reads SMNVEV (reference sequence). This CDR3 contains 13 residues. The V gene lost 1 base and the J gene lost 2 bases, with 6 bases spanning the gap. For the CDR3, the DNA is TGTGCCAGCAGTTTATACGGGGCCTACGAGCAGTACTTC. This encodes CASSLYGAYEQYF.

The genes are TRBV28 and TRBJ1-6, with D maybe TRBD1 (6 bases). The germline V and J ends were trimmed by 3 bases and 6 bases, with 9 bases remaining between them. Germline-derived CDR1 and CDR2 are MDHEN and SYDVKM. CDR3 size: 14 residues. The CDR3 here is CASSFRTANSPLHF. The CDR3 coding sequence is TGTGCCAGCAGTTTCAGGACAGCTAATTCACCCCTCCACTTT.

The chain couples TRBV7-6 to TRBJ2-1; 7 nucleotides align to TRBD1. V dropped 5 bases and J dropped 6; count of bases not matched to a gene: 7. Germline V CDR1 and CDR2: SGHVS, FNYEAQ. The CDR3 runs 14 residues. The CDR3 DNA reads as TGTGCCAGCAGCGTTGACAGGGTAGTCAATGAGCAGTTCTTC. The encoded protein is CASSVDRVVNEQFF.

V and J are TRBV5-1 and TRBJ1-2; 9 bases fit TRBD1. The CDR3 is 16 residues long. In germline, CDR1 is SGHRS, CDR2 YFSETQ. The trim removed 3 bases at V and 4 bases at J, leaving 10 bases unmatched. The CDR3: CASSSGSSGQGYGYTF. In DNA form, the CDR3 reads TGCGCCAGCAGCTCCGGATCATCGGGACAGGGCTATGGCTACACCTTC.

The CDR3 bases are TGTGCCAGCAGCTTAAGCAGGGACACTGAAGCTTTCTTT. This encodes CASSLSRDTEAFF. The chain couples TRBV5-6 to TRBJ1-1; perhaps TRBD1 as D (5 bases). CDR1 SGHDT and CDR2 YYEEEE come from the germline V gene. The ends were cut back, 2 bases at V and 3 bases at J, with 8 bases in the middle. CDR3 length: 13 amino acids.

This chain's CDR3 is CASSETGRNTGELFF. Here the CDR3 DNA reads TGCGCCAGCAGTGAGACAGGGCGCAACACCGGGGAGCTGTTTTTT. V gene TRBV10-2 combines with J gene TRBJ2-2; tentatively, D is TRBD1 (6 bases). Germline loops: CDR1 WSHSY, CDR2 SAAADI. V lost 2 bases to trimming and J lost 2 bases, with 9 bases between them. The CDR3 is made up of 15 amino acids.

The rearrangement uses TRBV5-1 and TRBJ2-3; D possibly corresponds to TRBD1 (6 bases). The germline V gene encodes CDR1 SGHRS and CDR2 YFSETQ. The CDR3 totals 14 residues. V shed 6 bases and J shed 1 base, with 12 bases lying between them. The CDR3 reads CASTLSGGTDTQYF. Here the CDR3 DNA reads TGCGCCAGCACCTTATCAGGGGGCACAGATACGCAGTATTTT. Full variable domain (outside the CDR3, taken from reference TRBV5-1 and TRBJ2-3): KAGVTQTPRYLIKTRGQQVTLSCSPISGHRSVSWYQQTPGQGLQFLFEYFSETQRNKGNFPGRFSGRQFSNSRSEMNVSTLELGDSALYLCASTLSGGTDTQYFGPGTRLTVL.

The chain employs TRBV6-5 and TRBJ1-3, with D unclear. Deletions cut 6 bases from V and 4 bases from J, with 13 bases between. The CDR3 is 14 amino acids. Germline CDR1 MNHEY, CDR2 SVGAGI. The CDR3 coding sequence is TGTGCCAGCAGCCTCTCGCGGGGAGGAAACACCATATATTTT. It encodes CASSLSRGGNTIYF.

This sequence joins TRBV5-1 and TRBJ2-2, with 8 nucleotides matching TRBD2. Germline loops: CDR1 SGHRS, CDR2 YFSETQ. CDR3 length: 16 residues. V was clipped by 4 bases and J by 1 base; unmatched bases: 6. CDR3 protein: CASSPRAGVNTGELFF. The CDR3 nucleotides are TGCGCCAGCAGCCCAAGAGCGGGGGTGAACACCGGGGAGCTGTTTTTT.

This chain uses TRBV9 with TRBJ1-5; TRBD1 agrees at 8 bases. Per the germline V gene, CDR1 is SGDLS and CDR2 is YYNGEE. This CDR3 contains 15 residues. V was pared by 0 bases and J by 5 bases, with 4 bases of the junction left unmatched. The CDR3 DNA follows: TGTGCCAGCAGCGTAGGAACAGGGGGAGATCAGCCCCAGCATTTT. Its translation: CASSVGTGGDQPQHF.

The chain combines TRBV6-1 with TRBJ2-3, with a tentative D call TRBD2 (6 bases). V was pared by 3 bases and J by 1 base, with 11 bases between. The CDR3 runs 15 residues. CDR1 and CDR2 (germline): MNHNS, SASEGT. This CDR3 reads CASSEVWGGTDTQYF. CDR3 in DNA: TGTGCCAGCAGTGAGGTTTGGGGGGGCACAGATACGCAGTATTTT.

The chain employs TRBV7-2 and TRBJ2-7; D is ambiguous. Germline CDR1 is SGHTA and CDR2 is FQGNSA. V was cut by 4 bases and J by 4 bases, with 8 bases left in between. The CDR3 totals 12 residues. The CDR3 bases are TGTGCCAGCAGCTCAACCAGATACGAGCAGTACTTC. Translating it yields CASSSTRYEQYF.

This chain uses TRBV5-1 with TRBJ1-5; 7 nucleotides line up with TRBD1. The V gene end was trimmed by 0 bases and the J gene end by 6 bases; junction bases not matched to a gene: 6. The CDR3 length is 15 residues. Germline V gene data show CDR1 as SGHRS and CDR2 as YFSETQ. CDR3: CASSLEGAPGQPQHF. DNA of the CDR3: TGCGCCAGCAGCTTGGAGGGGGCGCCGGGTCAGCCCCAGCATTTT.

This chain joins TRBV5-4 and TRBJ2-5, with 7 nucleotides matching TRBD1. The CDR3 spans 14 residues. Germline trimming cut 3 bases from V and 2 bases from J; bases unmatched to any gene: 4. Germline lookup yields CDR1 SGHNT and CDR2 YYREEE (reference sequence). This CDR3 is CASSSGQIQETQYF. The CDR3 DNA follows: TGTGCCAGCAGCTCGGGACAGATTCAAGAGACCCAGTACTTC. The complete variable domain, with remaining parts taken from reference TRBV5-4 and TRBJ2-5, reads ETGVTQSPTHLIKTRGQQVTLRCSSQSGHNTVSWYQQALGQGPQFIFQYYREEENGRGNFPPRFSGLQFPNYSSELNVNALELDDSALYLCASSSGQIQETQYFGPGTRLLVL.

The rearrangement uses TRBV6-6 and TRBJ2-7, with D uncertain. Trimming took 0 bases from V and 5 from J, leaving 14 bases between them. The CDR3 consists of 15 residues. Germline V CDR1 and CDR2: MNHNY, SVGAGI (reference sequence). The CDR3 region is CASSYSSVPQDEQYF. The CDR3 DNA reads as TGTGCCAGCAGTTACTCGTCGGTGCCGCAAGACGAGCAGTACTTC.

The chain carries TRBV29-1 and TRBJ2-7, with TRBD2 matching 7 bases. The CDR3 spans 14 residues. J was trimmed by 0 bases and V by 7 bases; bases with no gene match: 9. Germline CDR1 reads SQVTM; CDR2 reads ANQGSEA. This chain's CDR3 is CSAGLAGSSYEQYF. CDR3 in DNA: TGCAGCGCGGGCTTAGCGGGTAGCTCCTACGAGCAGTACTTC.

The chain is built from TRBV14 and TRBJ1-3; the D gene is possibly TRBD1 (6 bases). This CDR3 spans 16 amino acids. Looked up from germline, CDR1 is SGHDN and CDR2 is FVKESK. V shed 1 base and J shed 0 bases, with 10 bases lying between them. As DNA, the CDR3 is TGTGCCAGCAGCCAAGTCATCAGGGGCTCTGGAAACACCATATATTTT. Translated: CASSQVIRGSGNTIYF.

The chain combines TRBV7-3 with TRBJ1-6, with 11 bases fitting TRBD1. CDR1 SGHTA and CDR2 FQGTGA come from the germline V gene. Unmatched junction bases numbered 2, after V lost 4 bases and J lost 9 bases. The CDR3 consists of 14 residues. The CDR3 reads CASSSGTGGSPLHF. In nucleotides, the CDR3 is TGTGCCAGCAGCTCGGGGACAGGGGGTTCACCCCTCCACTTT.

The V and J genes are TRBV6-1 and TRBJ1-2, with 10 bases fitting TRBD1. The CDR3 loop spans 15 amino acids. Germline CDR1 is MNHNS and CDR2 is SASEGT. The junction had 11 bases not matched to a gene; V was cut back by 6 bases and J by 7 bases. The CDR3 is CASSPGTGVLGGYTF. The CDR3 DNA reads TGTGCCAGCAGCCCCGGGACAGGGGTCCTTGGTGGCTACACCTTC.

This chain joins TRBV9 and TRBJ1-1, with 8 bases identical to TRBD1. The CDR3 has 16 residues. Losses at the gene ends were 0 bases for V and 1 base for J; bases not matched to a gene: 5. Germline V gives CDR1 SGDLS, CDR2 YYNGEE. The CDR3 nucleotides read TGTGCCAGCAGCGTAGGGCAGGGGGCGTCGAACACTGAAGCTTTCTTT. It is translated as CASSVGQGASNTEAFF.

The chain links TRBV7-9 to TRBJ2-2; a possible D gene is TRBD2 (5 bases). V was cut by 4 bases and J by 2 bases, with 11 bases left in between. Germline CDR1 SEHNR, CDR2 FQNEAQ (reference sequence). The CDR3 length is 15 residues. CDR3 bases: TGTGCCAGCAGCTACTCTCGGGGAAACACCGGGGAGCTGTTTTTT. Protein product: CASSYSRGNTGELFF.

This clone was seen only a few times. This rearrangement joins TRBV7-2 to TRBJ2-7; 11 bases are shared with TRBD2. The germline V gene has CDR1 SGHTA and CDR2 FQGNSA. After removal of 2 bases from V and 7 bases from J, the junction contained 4 bases not matched to a gene. The CDR3 is made up of 14 amino acids. The CDR3 is CASSLTSGRKEQYF. The CDR3 DNA sequence: TGTGCCAGCAGCTTAACTAGCGGGAGAAAAGAGCAGTACTTC.

The chain joins TRBV6-5 to TRBJ1-2, with D unresolved. The CDR3 covers 16 residues. The V and J ends lost 0 bases and 8 bases respectively, with 19 bases between them. Germline V lookup: CDR1 MNHEY, CDR2 SVGAGI. The chain's CDR3 is CASSYSGAAGRKGYTF. The CDR3, as DNA: TGTGCCAGCAGTTACTCCGGCGCAGCAGGTAGAAAAGGCTACACCTTC.

The chain combines TRBV7-9 with TRBJ1-2; perhaps TRBD1 as D (5 bases). This CDR3 is built from 14 residues. The germline gives CDR1 SEHNR, CDR2 FQNEAQ (reference sequence). V was shortened by 4 bases and J by 2 bases, with 11 bases between the two germline ends. The CDR3 is CASSWGRENYGYTF. The CDR3 DNA is TGTGCCAGCAGCTGGGGCAGGGAAAACTATGGCTACACCTTC.